This paragraph reports one T cell receptor (beta chain). Its antigen is currently unknown. This entry is derived from a study of blood T cells in healthy people across ages. Germline loops: CDR1 DFQATT, CDR2 SNEGSKA (reference sequence). This CDR3 is built from 15 residues. The ends were cut back, 3 bases at V and 4 bases at J, with 13 bases in the middle. With a J-beta primer mix and a sample-barcoded 5' primer, a second PCR ran about 7 to 12 cycles. A template-switch adaptor that had 12 random nucleotides put a tag on each cDNA molecule. TCRdb called the 5' RACE reads again in MiXCR, with one record for every CDR3 protein. The repertoire holds over 1,500,000 distinct CDR3 sequences, roughly two fifths seen once, with 23% in the top ten. Study results and limitations: Whereas aged donors had fewer naive CD4+ cells, long-lived donors had more of them and higher diversity.

It was ten milliliters of peripheral blood that were drawn from each donor. This receptor was identified in a human donor in good health. The J gene is TRBJ1-6, the V gene TRBV20-1; possibly TRBD1 for D (6 bases). The sequenced material came from blood. The CDR3 DNA reads as TGCAGTGCTAGCGTACAGGGAATGTATAATTCACCCCTCCACTTT. This codes for CSASVQGMYNSPLHF.